Shown below are 14 T cell receptor beta chains from a single sample sequenced in a study of cytomegalovirus exposure and HLA in healthy donors. Researchers ran the PCR with 60 Vbeta and 13 Jbeta primers. Produced via immunoSEQ multiplex PCR; TCRdb's table is partial and in-frame only. The data hold some 90,000 clones, with roughly 74% observed a single time. The sample was PBMCs. The receptor set was obtained from a woman aged 70-85 years in good health and CMV-seropositive.

This chain uses TRBV2 with TRBJ2-3; 8 bases align to TRBD1. The junction had 4 bases not matched to a gene; V was cut back by 2 bases and J by 0 bases. The CDR3 is 16 amino acids. The germline CDR1 and CDR2 sequences are SNHLY and FYNNEI. The CDR3, as DNA: TGTGCCAGCAGTGAATTTGGACAGGGAAGCACAGATACGCAGTATTTT. Residues: CASSEFGQGSTDTQYF.

The chain combines TRBV11-2 with TRBJ2-3; 9 positions agree with TRBD2. This CDR3 region has 16 residues. The junction had 2 bases not matched to a gene; V was cut back by 1 base and J by 0 bases. Germline loops: CDR1 SGHAT, CDR2 FQNNGV. This CDR3 is CASSLGRGGSTDTQYF. In DNA form, the CDR3 reads TGTGCCAGCAGCTTAGGGCGGGGGGGGAGCACAGATACGCAGTATTTT.

The rearrangement joins TRBV28 to TRBJ2-1, with TRBD2 matching over 12 bases. The trim removed 5 bases at V and 4 bases at J, leaving 3 bases unmatched. Germline CDR1 reads MDHEN; CDR2 reads SYDVKM. CDR3 length: 15 amino acids. CDR3 loop: CASSPLAGGYNEQFF. CDR3 bases: TGTGCCAGCAGTCCACTAGCGGGAGGTTACAATGAGCAGTTCTTC.

J is TRBJ1-2 and V is TRBV4-2; D is unclear. Trimming cost V 0 bases and J 5 bases, with 7 bases left between them. Looked up from germline, CDR1 is LGHNA and CDR2 is YNFKEQ. CDR3 length: 13 residues. Here the CDR3 reads CASSQDSTYGYTF. As DNA, the CDR3 is TGTGCCAGCAGCCAAGATAGCACGTATGGCTACACCTTC.

This clone was seen only a few times. V and J are TRBV28 and TRBJ2-3; maybe TRBD1 (6 bases). Germline-derived CDR1 and CDR2 are MDHEN and SYDVKM. CDR3 length: 13 amino acids. V was cut by 5 bases and J by 7 bases, with 13 bases left in between. In DNA form, the CDR3 reads TGTGCCAGCAGTCCCCGTACAGGGAATACGCAGTATTTT. Translation gives CASSPRTGNTQYF.

The chain employs TRBV7-3 and TRBJ2-1, with TRBD2 matching 11 bases. Trimming removed 3 bases from V and 7 bases from J; junction bases left unmatched: 8. This CDR3 is 16 amino acids long. CDR1 is SGHTA, CDR2 FQGTGA, per germline. The CDR3 here is CASSFIAGGPRNEQFF. In DNA form, the CDR3 reads TGTGCCAGCAGCTTTATAGCGGGAGGGCCACGGAATGAGCAGTTCTTC.

The chain has TRBV2 and TRBJ2-7, with 8 bases aligning to TRBD2. Germline loops: CDR1 SNHLY, CDR2 FYNNEI. V was clipped by 6 bases and J by 4 bases; unmatched bases: 8. The CDR3 covers 14 residues. The CDR3 coding sequence is TGTGCCAGCAGAGATAGCGGGATCTCATACGAGCAGTACTTC. It translates to CASRDSGISYEQYF.

The chain links TRBV6-5 to TRBJ2-3; perhaps TRBD2 as D (7 bases). V gave up 6 bases and J gave up 2 bases, with 15 bases separating them. The CDR3 covers 15 residues. Germline V gene sequence: CDR1 MNHEY, CDR2 SVGAGI. CDR3 DNA: TGTGCCAGCAGGGAATCGGGGGGCTTCACAGATACGCAGTATTTT. This encodes CASRESGGFTDTQYF.

The genes are TRBV4-3 and TRBJ2-3; 15 bases match TRBD2. The CDR3 totals 16 residues. V shed 4 bases and J 5 bases; nucleotides not matched to a gene: 4. Germline CDR1 reads LGHNA; CDR2 reads YSLEER. CDR3 DNA: TGCGCCAGCAGCCCCGGACTAGCGGGGGGGCAAGATACGCAGTATTTT. This translates into CASSPGLAGGQDTQYF.

The V call is TRBV6-1, the J call TRBJ1-2, with 9 bases fitting TRBD1. The CDR3 sequence is 14 residues long. Losses at the gene ends were 4 bases for V and 7 bases for J; bases not matched to a gene: 7. CDR1 is MNHNS, CDR2 SASEGT, per germline. CDR3 region: CASSGDRVSTGYTF. The CDR3 DNA follows: TGTGCCAGCAGTGGGGACAGGGTATCTACTGGCTACACCTTC.

The chain uses TRBV5-1 and TRBJ1-1; D uncertain. This CDR3 region has 14 residues. Germline V gene lookup returns CDR1 SGHRS and CDR2 YFSETQ. The V end was cut by 3 bases, the J end by 1 base, with 10 bases between. CDR3 in DNA: TGCGCCAGCAGCTCAAGCGCCTCGAACACTGAAGCTTTCTTT. This gives the protein CASSSSASNTEAFF.

The J gene is TRBJ1-1, the V gene TRBV19; D perhaps matches TRBD1 (5 bases). The CDR3 length is 15 residues. Trimming took off 0 bases at V and 5 bases at J, with 13 bases between the two ends. In germline, CDR1 is LNHDA, CDR2 SQIVND (reference sequence). Written as DNA, the CDR3 is TGTGCCAGTAGTATAGAGGTCAGGGTAGGAACTGAAGCTTTCTTT. Translated, it gives CASSIEVRVGTEAFF.

J is TRBJ2-5 and V is TRBV6-1, with unresolved D. The CDR3 extends over 15 amino acids. Germline CDR1 reads MNHNS; CDR2 reads SASEGT. Trimming removed 6 bases from V and 4 bases from J, with 18 bases in between. CDR3 bases: TGTGCCAGCAGAGAGAGAGGAGTGTATGGAGAGACCCAGTACTTC. It is translated as CASRERGVYGETQYF.

J is TRBJ2-4 and V is TRBV19, with D tentatively TRBD2 (6 bases). Germline V gene data show CDR1 as LNHDA and CDR2 as SQIVND (reference sequence). This CDR3 is built from 15 residues. The germline V and J ends were trimmed by 0 bases and 10 bases, with 16 bases remaining between them. The DNA of the CDR3 is TGTGCCAGTAGTATAGATGGAGGGCAGCTCGCGATTCAGTACTTC. Amino acids: CASSIDGGQLAIQYF.